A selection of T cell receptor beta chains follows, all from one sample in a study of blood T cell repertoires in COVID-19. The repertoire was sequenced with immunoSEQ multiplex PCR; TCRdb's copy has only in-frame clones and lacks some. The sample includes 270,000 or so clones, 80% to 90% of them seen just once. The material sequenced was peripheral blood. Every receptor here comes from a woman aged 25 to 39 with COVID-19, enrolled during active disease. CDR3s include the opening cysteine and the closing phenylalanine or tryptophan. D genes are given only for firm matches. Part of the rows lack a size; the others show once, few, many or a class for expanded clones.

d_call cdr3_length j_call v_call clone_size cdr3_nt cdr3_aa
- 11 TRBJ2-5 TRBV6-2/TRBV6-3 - TGTGCCAGCAGTTTCAAAGAGACCCAGTACTTC CASSFKETQYF
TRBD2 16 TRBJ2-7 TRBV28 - TGTGCCAGCAGTTCAAATAGCGGGGTTAGCTCCTACGAGCAGTACTTC CASSSNSGVSSYEQYF
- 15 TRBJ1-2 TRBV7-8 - TGTGCCAGCAGCCCATTCGGAGGGGACGTCTATGGCTACACCTTC CASSPFGGDVYGYTF
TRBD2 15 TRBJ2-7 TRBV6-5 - TGTGCCAGCAGTTACAGCGGGGGAGGGCCTCGGGAGCAGTACTTC CASSYSGGGPREQYF
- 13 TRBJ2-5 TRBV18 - TGTGCCAGCTCACCCTGGACTGAAGAGACCCAGTACTTC CASSPWTEETQYF
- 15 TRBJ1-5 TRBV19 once TGTGCCAGTAGTACGGTCCTCGAAATCAATCAGCCCCAGCATTTT CASSTVLEINQPQHF
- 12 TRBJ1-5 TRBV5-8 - TGTGCCAGCAGCTTCCCTCTGCAGCCCCAGCATTTT CASSFPLQPQHF
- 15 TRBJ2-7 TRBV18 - TGTGCCAGCTCACCACCCCAGGGGAGAGGATCCGAGCAGTACTTC CASSPPQGRGSEQYF
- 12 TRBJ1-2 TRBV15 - TGTGCCACCAGCAGCGGGGGTGAAGGCTACACCTTC CATSSGGEGYTF
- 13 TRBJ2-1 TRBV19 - TGTGCCACCATAGTAGGGGCCGACAATGAGCAGTTCTTC CATIVGADNEQFF
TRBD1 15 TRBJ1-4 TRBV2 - TGTGCCAGCAGATCACAGGGGGCGACTAATGAAAAACTGTTTTTT CASRSQGATNEKLFF
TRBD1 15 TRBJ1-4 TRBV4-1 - TGCGCCAGCAGCCCCCGGGACAGGGAAGTGGAAAAACTGTTTTTT CASSPRDREVEKLFF
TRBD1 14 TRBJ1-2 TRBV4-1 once TGCGCCAGCAGCCTGACAGGGGGAAGCTATGGCTACACCTTC CASSLTGGSYGYTF
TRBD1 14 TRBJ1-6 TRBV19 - TGTGCCAGTAGTTTTGGACAGGGAAGGGGACCCCTCCACTTT CASSFGQGRGPLHF
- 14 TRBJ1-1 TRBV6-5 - TGTGCCAGCAAAATAGGGAGCCGAAACACTGAAGCTTTCTTT CASKIGSRNTEAFF
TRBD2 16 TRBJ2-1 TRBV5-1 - TGCGCCAGCAGCCTGACTAGCGGGGGCCACTACAATGAGCAGTTCTTC CASSLTSGGHYNEQFF
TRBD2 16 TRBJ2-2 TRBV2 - TGTGCCAGCACCTCCTACGGGGGGGCTGACACCGGGGAGCTGTTTTTT CASTSYGGADTGELFF
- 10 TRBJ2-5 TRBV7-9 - TGTGCCAGCAGCCGGGGGACCCAGTACTTC CASSRGTQYF
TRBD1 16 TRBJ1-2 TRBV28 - TGTGCCAGCAGTTTATCCGGGCGGACAGGCCCTTATGGCTACACCTTC CASSLSGRTGPYGYTF
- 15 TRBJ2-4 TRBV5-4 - TGTGCCAGCAGCTCGGGTAGGGGAGCCAAAAACATTCAGTACTTC CASSSGRGAKNIQYF
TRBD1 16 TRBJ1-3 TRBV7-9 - TGTGCCAGCAGCCCTACAGGGGCCGCCTCTGGAAACACCATATATTTT CASSPTGAASGNTIYF
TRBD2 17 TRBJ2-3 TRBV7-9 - TGTGCCGGACCGGGACTAGCGGGGGCCCATAGCACAGATACGCAGTATTTT CAGPGLAGAHSTDTQYF
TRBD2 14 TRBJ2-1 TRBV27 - TGTGCCAGCGCCCAGCGGGGGGGCCGAAATGAGCAGTTCTTC CASAQRGGRNEQFF
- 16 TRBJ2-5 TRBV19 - TGTGCCAGTAGTATAGGCCCGAGAGTAACCCAAGAGACCCAGTACTTC CASSIGPRVTQETQYF
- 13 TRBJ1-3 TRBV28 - TGTGCCACGAAGGTGGGAGCTGGAAACACCATATATTTT CATKVGAGNTIYF
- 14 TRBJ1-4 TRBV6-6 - TGTGCCAGCAATAATCGACCCCCTAGAGAAAAACTGTTTTTT CASNNRPPREKLFF
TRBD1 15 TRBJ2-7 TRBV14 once TGTGCCAGCAGCTTCGACAGGGCCCCCTCCTACGAGCAGTACTTC CASSFDRAPSYEQYF
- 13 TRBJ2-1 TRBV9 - TGTGCCAGCAGCGTAGAACTCTTCAATGAGCAGTTCTTC CASSVELFNEQFF
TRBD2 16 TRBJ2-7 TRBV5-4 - TGTGCCAGCAGCAACTCTAAGCGGGGGGGGTACTACGAGCAGTACTTC CASSNSKRGGYYEQYF
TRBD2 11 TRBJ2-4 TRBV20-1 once TGCAGTGCGTCTAGCGGGGGGTTACAGTACTTC CSASSGGLQYF
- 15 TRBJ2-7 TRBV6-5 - TGTGCCAGCACCATAACATCCAGGGGCTCCTACGAGCAGTACTTC CASTITSRGSYEQYF
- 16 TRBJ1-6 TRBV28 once TGTGCCAGCAGTCAGGGGACGGACTGGGGAGGGGGAGCCCTCCACTTT CASSQGTDWGGGALHF
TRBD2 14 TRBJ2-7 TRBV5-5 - TGTGCCAGCAGCTGGGAGGGACCGCCCCTAGGGCAGTACTTC CASSWEGPPLGQYF
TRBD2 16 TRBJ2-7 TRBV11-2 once TGTGCCAGCAGCACCTTAGTGCGGGGGAGGTTATACGAGCAGTACTTC CASSTLVRGRLYEQYF
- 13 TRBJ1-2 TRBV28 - TGTGCCAGCAGTTCCGGAGTCAACTATGGCTACACCTTC CASSSGVNYGYTF
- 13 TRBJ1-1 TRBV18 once TGTGCCAGCTCACCTCCCGGGGGGGCTGAAGCTTTCTTT CASSPPGGAEAFF
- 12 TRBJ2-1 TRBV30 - TGTGCCTGGAGTGTACGGGTCCATGAGCAGTTCTTC CAWSVRVHEQFF
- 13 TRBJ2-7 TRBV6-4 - TGTGCCAGCAGTGTGCTTCCGGGTGGCGAGCAGTACTTC CASSVLPGGEQYF
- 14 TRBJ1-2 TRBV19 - TGTGCCAGTAGTACCTCGACAGGCCCTTATGGCTACACCTTC CASSTSTGPYGYTF
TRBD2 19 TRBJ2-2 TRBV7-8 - TGTGCCAGCAGCCCCGACTTTAGCGGGGGGCCAACGATATCTGGGGAGCTGTTTTTT CASSPDFSGGPTISGELFF